This T cell receptor (beta chain) was retrieved from a study of T cell repertoires in cytomegalovirus infection. Via MiXCR, TCRdb re-called the reads, giving one row per CDR3 protein. This table has about a million distinct CDR3 sequences, more than 25% appearing once. Concerning this clonotype itself: Its target is not known.

Sample: cultured CD8+ T cells from PBMCs, taken from culture after CMV antigen stimulation. This TCR derives from a human donor in good health (CMV status not recorded). Some clones in this sample may be carry-over from other donors' samples.

CDR3 sequence reads: CASSQDRGTGNEQFF. DNA for the CDR3: TGCGCCAGCAGCCAAGATAGAGGCACCGGGAATGAGCAGTTCTTC. The J gene is TRBJ2-1, the V gene TRBV4-3, with D unclear. This CDR3 is built from 15 residues. Per the germline V gene, CDR1 is LGHNA and CDR2 is YSLEER. Trimming stripped 0 bases from V and 7 bases from J, with 13 bases between.